The next 32 T cell receptor beta chains were all read from a single sample in a study of CD4 and CD8 cells across lung adenocarcinoma regions. One entry per CDR3 protein, called by TCRdb with MiXCR from the PCR reads. The data show some 25,000 distinct CDR3 sequences, approximately 50% seen once. Sequenced sample: CD8+ T cells from the center of a lung tumor. The receptor source for this set is a male donor with lung adenocarcinoma. The CD4 and CD8 labels of this study may be unreliable.

About this clonotype: An end of the junction does not agree with germline; a read error may underlie this. The V call is TRBV6-1, the J call TRBJ2-3; no clear D gene. CDR3 length equals 14 residues. The germline V gene encodes CDR1 MNHNS and CDR2 SASEGT. The CDR3 protein is CGSKELLSKDTQYF. In nucleotides, the CDR3 is TGTGGCAGCAAGGAACTATTAAGCAAAGACACGCAGTATTTT.

This clonotype was found a few times. The V gene is TRBV6-1, the J gene TRBJ2-2, with 11 bases that match TRBD2. The CDR3 loop spans 16 amino acids. Losses at the gene ends were 7 bases for V and 0 bases for J; bases not matched to a gene: 4. Per the germline V gene, CDR1 is MNHNS and CDR2 is SASEGT. The DNA for the CDR3 is TGTGCCAGCAAGCAGGGACTAGCGGCGAACACCGGGGAGCTGTTTTTT. Translation gives CASKQGLAANTGELFF.

This clonotype was picked up a small number of times. J is TRBJ2-3 and V is TRBV25-1, with 8 bases matching TRBD2. The J call is uncertain, as TRBJ2-1 better fits the DNA end. There are 14 residues in the CDR3. CDR1 is MGHDK, CDR2 SYGVNS, per germline. The DNA of the CDR3 is TGTGCCAGCAGTGACCTGAGCGGGAGTTCCGAGCAGTTCTTC. Translating it yields CASSDLSGSSEQFF.

This clonotype was seen repeatedly, ten times or more. V is TRBV6-1 and J is TRBJ2-5; 7 bases fit TRBD2. Germline V CDR1 and CDR2: MNHNS, SASEGT. The CDR3 has 16 residues. After removal of 4 bases from V and 2 bases from J, the junction contained 10 bases not matched to a gene. The CDR3 loop reads CASSGLGGSFQETQYF. CDR3 sequence (DNA): TGTGCCAGCAGTGGGCTGGGGGGGTCCTTTCAAGAGACCCAGTACTTC.

This clonotype was seen a handful of times. One end of the junction is discordant with germline, which a read error may explain. The V call is TRBV27, the J call TRBJ2-3; D gene unclear. This CDR3 region has 11 residues. CDR1 MNHEY and CDR2 SMNVEV come from the germline V gene (reference sequence). The CDR3 sequence: CASSSKDTQYF. For the CDR3, the DNA is TGTGCCAGCAGTTCCAAAGATACTCAGTATTTT.

The chain recombines TRBV7-2 with TRBJ2-1, with a tentative D call TRBD2 (7 bases). The CDR3 consists of 15 residues. V lost 5 bases and J 13 bases, leaving 24 bases between the germline ends. Germline V gene lookup returns CDR1 SGHTA and CDR2 FQGNSA. CDR3 residues: CASSLFGGGGETQFF. The CDR3 DNA is TGTGCCAGCAGCCTTTTTGGCGGGGGCGGGGAGACCCAGTTCTTC.

Ten or more counts support this clonotype. This chain connects TRBV6-1 to TRBJ2-1, with D tentatively TRBD2 (5 bases). V lost 2 bases and J 8 bases, leaving 22 bases between the germline ends. Looked up from germline, CDR1 is MNHNS and CDR2 is SASEGT. The CDR3 has 17 residues. The CDR3 loop is CASSERFGSSLPDEQFF. CDR3 DNA: TGTGCCAGCAGTGAAAGGTTTGGGAGCTCCCTTCCGGATGAGCAGTTCTTC.

V gene TRBV5-8 combines with J gene TRBJ1-1; D unclear. Looked up from germline, CDR1 is SGHTS and CDR2 is YDEGEE. The V end lost 0 bases, the J end lost 0 bases, and 3 bases lay between the germline ends. There are 13 residues in the CDR3. This chain's CDR3 is CASSLGLNTEAFF. Written as DNA, the CDR3 is TGTGCCAGCAGCTTGGGGTTGAACACTGAAGCTTTCTTT.

As concerns this clonotype: A read error may account for a junction end that differs from germline. This rearrangement joins TRBV6-1 to TRBJ2-5; D may be TRBD1 or TRBD2 (6 bases each). CDR3 size: 16 residues. The germline V gene has CDR1 MNHNS and CDR2 SASEGT. In DNA form, the CDR3 reads TGTGCCAGCAGGGAAGCCGGGGGCCGGGACCAGGAGACCCAGTACTTC. Translation gives CASREAGGRDQETQYF.

This clonotype turned up a few times. The gene calls are TRBV27 and TRBJ2-1, with D perhaps given as TRBD1 or TRBD2 (6 bases each). The J call is doubtful: the DNA matches TRBJ2-7 better. The CDR3 spans 13 residues. Germline CDR1 and CDR2: MNHEY and SMNVEV (reference sequence). This CDR3 is CASSLRRGWEQYF. CDR3 coding DNA: TGTGCCAGCAGTTTACGGAGGGGGTGGGAGCAGTACTTC.

V gene TRBV27 combines with J gene TRBJ2-5; D is possibly TRBD1 or TRBD2 (6 bases each). Germline CDR1 and CDR2: MNHEY and SMNVEV (reference sequence). The CDR3 is 16 amino acids. The germline V and J ends were trimmed by 8 bases and 1 base, with 20 bases remaining between them. The CDR3 nucleotides read TGTGCCAGCGGACGAAACGGGGGCCGAGCCCAAGAGACCCAGTACTTC. This translates into CASGRNGGRAQETQYF.

This clonotype was detected only once. The junction departs from germline at one end; a sequencing error may be responsible. The J gene is TRBJ2-1, the V gene TRBV6-1; D possibly corresponds to TRBD2 (6 bases). CDR3 size: 20 residues. Looked up from germline, CDR1 is MNHNS and CDR2 is SASEGT. The CDR3 nucleotides read TGTGCCAGCACTGAAGCGGCGAGTCCCCTCTTTGCGGGGACCCCGGCCGAGCAGTTCTTC. Translated, it gives CASTEAASPLFAGTPAEQFF.

The gene calls are TRBV7-8 and TRBJ2-2; unclear D gene. V was clipped by 0 bases and J by 13 bases, with 9 bases between them. Germline CDR1 SGHVS, CDR2 FQNEAQ. The CDR3 totals 12 residues. For the CDR3, the DNA is TGTGCCAGCAGCTTAGCGGAAATGGCGCTGTTTTTT. It codes for CASSLAEMALFF.

This chain links TRBV6-1 with TRBJ1-1; 7 bases are shared with TRBD1. The CDR3 spans 14 residues. V gave up 4 bases and J gave up 1 base; unmatched junction bases: 3. The V gene's germline CDR1 is MNHNS and CDR2 SASEGT. For the CDR3, the DNA is TGTGCCAGCAGTGCGGCAGGGGGGAACACTGAAGCTTTCTTT. This codes for CASSAAGGNTEAFF.

This chain joins TRBV4-1 and TRBJ2-3; no clear D. Germline CDR1 and CDR2: MGHRA and YSYEKL. Between the trimmed V and J ends, which lost 0 bases and 2 bases, there was a span of 12 bases. CDR3 length: 16 residues. The CDR3 protein is CASSQDTNSLTDTQYF. DNA of the CDR3: TGCGCCAGCAGCCAAGATACTAATTCCCTCACAGATACGCAGTATTTT.

Of note for this clonotype: The junction departs from the called germline gene at one end, perhaps through a read error. The V gene is TRBV6-1, the J gene TRBJ2-2; D may correspond to TRBD1 or TRBD2 (6 bases each). Germline values: CDR1 MNHNS, CDR2 SASEGT. This CDR3 has 13 amino acids. For the CDR3, the DNA is TGTGCCAGCAAGGGGGGCGGTACCGGGGAGCTGTATTTT. Translating gives CASKGGGTGELYF.

The rearrangement links TRBV20-1 to TRBJ2-3; 7 nucleotides match TRBD1. Germline V gene lookup returns CDR1 DFQATT and CDR2 SNEGSKA (reference sequence). The junction had 11 bases not matched to a gene; V was cut back by 2 bases and J by 0 bases. This CDR3 is 17 amino acids long. The CDR3 reads CSARRPRDRTSTDTQYF. CDR3 DNA sequence: TGCAGTGCTAGACGCCCCAGGGACAGAACTAGCACAGATACGCAGTATTTT.

The sample holds many counts of this clonotype. The V gene is TRBV7-2, the J gene TRBJ2-1; D call uncertain. The CDR3 spans 15 residues. Deletions cut 2 bases from V and 2 bases from J, with 10 bases between. The germline V gene has CDR1 SGHTA and CDR2 FQGNSA. The CDR3 DNA is TGTGCCAGCAGCTTATCTTTAGGACCCTACAATGAGCAGTTCTTC. This codes for CASSLSLGPYNEQFF. Full variable domain (missing parts from reference TRBV7-2 and TRBJ2-1): GAGVSQSPSNKVTEKGKDVELRCDPISGHTALYWYRQSLGQGLEFLIYFQGNSAPDKSGLPSDRFSAERTGGSVSTLTIQRTQQEDSAVYLCASSLSLGPYNEQFFGPGTRLTVL.

V and J are TRBV5-1 and TRBJ2-1; D possibly uses TRBD1 or TRBD2 (5 bases each). This CDR3 is built from 15 residues. Per the germline V gene, CDR1 is SGHRS and CDR2 is YFSETQ. V was shortened by 4 bases and J by 6 bases, with 17 bases between the two germline ends. The CDR3 reads CASSPQVGEINEQFF. The CDR3 DNA follows: TGCGCCAGCAGCCCACAGGTGGGAGAGATCAATGAGCAGTTCTTC.

J is TRBJ2-2 and V is TRBV10-1; D is unresolved. V lost 6 bases and J 0 bases, leaving 5 bases between the germline ends. The CDR3 runs 13 residues. Per germline, CDR1 WNHNN and CDR2 SYGVQD (reference sequence). The CDR3 reads CASRHPNTGELFF. In nucleotides, the CDR3 is TGCGCCAGCAGACACCCGAACACCGGGGAGCTGTTTTTT.

The chain carries TRBV6-1 and TRBJ2-3; D tentatively fits TRBD1 or TRBD2 (5 bases each). The CDR3 contains 14 residues. Germline loops: CDR1 MNHNS, CDR2 SASEGT. Trimming left V 7 bases short and J 9 bases short, with 20 bases between. CDR3 protein: CASKRGREPETQYF. The DNA for the CDR3 is TGTGCCAGCAAACGGGGACGTGAACCCGAGACGCAGTATTTT.

The chain joins TRBV12-5 to TRBJ2-3; TRBD2 agrees at 7 bases. Losses at the gene ends were 4 bases for V and 2 bases for J; bases not matched to a gene: 6. The CDR3 length is 15 residues. CDR1 and CDR2 (germline): LGHNT, FRNRAP. The CDR3 DNA is TGTGCTAGTGGTTCTAGCGGAGAAGTCACAGATACGCAGTATTTT. This sequence encodes CASGSSGEVTDTQYF.

The chain carries TRBV6-1 and TRBJ2-1; 7 bases line up with TRBD2. Germline CDR1 and CDR2: MNHNS and SASEGT. The CDR3 sequence is 16 residues long. The trim removed 6 bases at V and 7 bases at J, leaving 15 bases unmatched. The CDR3 nucleotides read TGTGCCAGCAGCCGCCGGGCGGGAGCCGATGAAAATGAGCAGTTCTTC. As protein: CASSRRAGADENEQFF.

This clonotype was detected once. This rearrangement joins TRBV10-3 to TRBJ2-1; TRBD2 matches 8 bases. The J call may be mistaken, given a closer DNA end match to TRBJ2-4. Germline values: CDR1 ENHRY, CDR2 SYGVKD. The CDR3 extends over 14 amino acids. This CDR3 reads CAGSGGGEQDIQYF. DNA for the CDR3: TGTGCGGGGAGCGGGGGCGGGGAGCAAGACATTCAGTACTTC.

The rearrangement joins TRBV4-1 to TRBJ2-1; 8 bases line up with TRBD2. Germline-derived CDR1 and CDR2 are MGHRA and YSYEKL. The CDR3 loop spans 14 amino acids. With V trimmed by 6 bases and J by 4 bases, 5 bases remained unmatched. The CDR3 DNA sequence: TGCGCCAGCAGGGGCAGCGGGGGTTACAATGAGCAGTTCTTC. Its translation: CASRGSGGYNEQFF.

With respect to this clonotype: Its ends do not fully match the called genes, so a read error is possible. The chain has TRBV6-1 and TRBJ2-3, with D perhaps matching TRBD2 (5 bases). CDR3 length equals 14 residues. Germline V gene sequence: CDR1 MNHNS, CDR2 SASEGT. For the CDR3, the DNA is TGTGCGGGCAGAGTGGCGGGTGGGCCAGATACGCAGTACTTT. This gives the protein CAGRVAGGPDTQYF.

Many counts were recorded for this clonotype. The chain combines TRBV10-1 with TRBJ2-2; no clear D. Trimming cost V 3 bases and J 4 bases, with 6 bases left between them. The CDR3 is 13 residues long. The V gene's germline CDR1 is WNHNN and CDR2 SYGVQD (reference sequence). CDR3 sequence (DNA): TGCGCCAGCAGTGATGTGACCACCGGGGAGCTGTTTTTT. It codes for CASSDVTTGELFF.

This clonotype was observed many times. This chain uses TRBV6-5 with TRBJ2-5; 7 bases line up with TRBD2. CDR1 MNHEY and CDR2 SVGAGI come from the germline V gene. The CDR3 loop spans 16 amino acids. V shed 0 bases, J shed 11 bases, and the junction held 15 bases outside the gene matches. This CDR3 is CASSYSRTTARGEQYF. CDR3 nucleotide sequence: TGTGCCAGCAGTTACTCTCGGACCACCGCCCGGGGGGAGCAGTACTTC.

V gene TRBV6-1 combines with J gene TRBJ2-2; 7 positions match TRBD1. J gave up 0 bases and V 4 bases, and 5 bases lay outside the gene matches. The germline CDR1 and CDR2 sequences are MNHNS and SASEGT. CDR3 length: 16 residues. The CDR3: CASSVRGGANTGELFF. The CDR3 coding sequence is TGTGCCAGCAGTGTGCGAGGGGGCGCGAACACCGGGGAGCTGTTTTTT.

The chain is built from TRBV25-1 and TRBJ1-1, with unresolved D. Trimming stripped 6 bases from V and 1 base from J, with 6 bases between. The germline V gene encodes CDR1 MGHDK and CDR2 SYGVNS. This CDR3 region has 12 residues. The CDR3 nucleotides are TGTGCCAGCAGGGGTGAGAACACTGAAGCTTTCTTT. Its translation is CASRGENTEAFF.

This clonotype was counted ten times or more. The rearrangement links TRBV12-3 or TRBV12-4 to TRBJ2-1; no definite D call. The tail of the sequence fits TRBJ2-7 better, so the J call may be wrong. This CDR3 has 13 amino acids. CDR3 in DNA: TGTGCCAGCAGTTTTGGGCAGAAGTACGAGCAGTACTTC. Amino acid sequence: CASSFGQKYEQYF.

This clonotype came up a few times. The chain combines TRBV27 with TRBJ2-1; 7 bases align to TRBD2. The CDR3 has 16 residues. CDR1 and CDR2 from the germline V gene are MNHEY and SMNVEV (reference sequence). After removal of 1 base from V and 7 bases from J, the junction contained 10 bases not matched to a gene. CDR3 nucleotides: TGTGCCAGCAGTTTATTTGCGGGCGGGGGAGGTAATGAGCAGTTCTTC. Translation: CASSLFAGGGGNEQFF.